This T cell receptor beta chain was retrieved from a study of OX40 agonist ivuxolimab in advanced cancers. Context from the whole study: Ivuxolimab was a fully human IgG2 agonistic monoclonal antibody targeting the costimulatory receptor OX40 (CD134). Peripheral TCRbeta sequencing aimed to test whether ivuxolimab altered TCR sequence diversity and caused clonal T-cell expansion. The paper covers the monotherapy dose-escalation part of the phase I ivuxolimab trial, which included N ≈ 52 patients. Intravenous ivuxolimab was administered to patients every 2 weeks at six dose levels: 0.01, 0.1, 0.3, 1.5, 3 and 10 mg/kg. Partial responses occurred in three dose-escalation patients, of whom one had hepatocellular carcinoma and two had cutaneous melanoma. A male proportion of 75% to 85% and a mean age of about 60 years, ranging from roughly 23 to 79, were recorded for the dose-escalation cohort. Of the 50 or so patients in dose escalation, about 20 had hepatocellular carcinoma, approximately 15 had melanoma, 9 had renal cell carcinoma and 9 had head and neck cancer. Prior anti-PD-1, anti-PD-L1 or anti-CTLA-4 therapy was permitted, and checkpoint inhibitors had been received by approximately 39% of dose-escalation patients.

The germline V gene sets CDR1 to MNHEY and CDR2 to SVGAGI. The CDR3 goes from the cysteine to the phenylalanine over 14 residues. The CDR3 DNA has 42 bases and is translated from base 1. Trimming leaves V shorter by 5 bases and J shorter by 4 bases, with the junction holding 3 bases beyond the gene matches. To sequence the TCRbeta CDR3 region, genomic DNA was isolated from the sorted cells. TCRbeta CDR3 regions were sequenced using the immunoSEQ Assay. Sourced from immuneACCESS, this table was stored by TCRdb with only in-frame sequences that have V and J called. A share of the clones is absent; for the studies checked, an unresolved V gene accounts for under half, and the remainder has no known explanation. This sample holds approximately 70,000 clones; 86% were observed only once. Of the sample, 2.8% falls within the top ten clones. The trial excluded patients who had a history of autoimmune disease or were on systemic immunosuppression. Peripheral blood for TCR sequencing was collected from all dose cohorts at baseline, on cycle 4 day 1, and on cycle 7 day 1. The samples were taken from a phase I, first-in-human, multicenter, open-label dose-escalation trial of ivuxolimab. Adults with locally advanced or metastatic melanoma, renal cell carcinoma, hepatocellular carcinoma or head and neck squamous cell carcinoma were enrolled in the trial. CD4+ and CD8+ T cells were sorted separately from peripheral blood before TCR sequencing.

What the work shows at the level of the full study, not this receptor alone: The antigen specificity of the peripheral T cells that underwent clonal expansion was not determined. In partial responders in the 0.1-3.0 mg/kg groups, normalized peripheral clonal expansion was found to be among the lowest, especially among CD8+ T cells. After ivuxolimab, more expanded clones were found on average in CD8+ T cells than in CD4+ T cells. Low levels of normalized T-cell clonal expansion were also shown by some nonresponding patients. At doses of 0.1 to 3.0 mg/kg, clonal expansion of both CD4+ and CD8+ blood T cells was observed from baseline to week 6.

As for this clone: What antigen it recognizes has not been identified. Nothing much larger sits one base from this clone, and base qualities are not available.

This clonotype was obtained from an adult with an advanced solid tumor such as melanoma, head and neck, liver or kidney cancer. Sample: CD4+ or CD8+ T cells sorted from blood, taken in a trial of the OX40 agonist ivuxolimab. This chain is built from TRBV6-5 and TRBJ2-5; TRBD2 matches 11 bases in the middle. The DNA is as follows: TGTGCCAGCAGTCAACTAGCGGGGGCAGAGACCCAGTACTTC. Its translation is CASSQLAGAETQYF.